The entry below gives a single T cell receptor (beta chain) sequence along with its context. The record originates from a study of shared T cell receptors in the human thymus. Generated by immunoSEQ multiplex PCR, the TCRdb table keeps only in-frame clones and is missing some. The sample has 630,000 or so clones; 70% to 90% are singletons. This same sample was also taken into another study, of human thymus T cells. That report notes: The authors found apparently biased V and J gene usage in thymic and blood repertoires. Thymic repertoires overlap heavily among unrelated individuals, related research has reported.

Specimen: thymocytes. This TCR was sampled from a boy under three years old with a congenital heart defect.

The CDR3, as DNA: TGCGCCAGCAGCCGGGGAGAGGGAGGTTACAATGAGCAGTTCTTC. Residues: CASSRGEGGYNEQFF. The chain uses TRBV4-3 and TRBJ2-1; tentatively, D is TRBD2 (6 bases). The CDR3 has 15 amino acids. The germline CDR1 and CDR2 sequences are LGHNA and YSLEER. V was cut by 4 bases and J by 4 bases, with 14 bases left in between.